A selection of T cell receptor beta chains follows, all from one sample in a study of response to subunit inactivated influenza vaccine. TCRdb reanalysed the RT-PCR reads using MiXCR and keeps one entry per CDR3 protein. In the table there are around 570,000 distinct CDR3 sequences, about 7.6% of which are singletons. The sample was PBMCs from blood, taken around 25 months after vaccination. Source of these receptors: a man aged 45-69 years who received an inactivated influenza vaccine. Each CDR3 is given with its conserved first and last residue. D genes are given only for firm matches. Size is omitted from some rows. Given values are once, few, many or a class for expanded clones.

size: few
V: TRBV9
D: TRBD1
J: TRBJ2-5
length: 15
DNA: TGTGCCAGCAGCGAACAACAGGGGCCGGGAGAGACCCAGTACTTC
CDR3: CASSEQQGPGETQYF

size: many
V: TRBV19
D: -
J: TRBJ2-7
length: 16
DNA: TGTGCCAGTAGTATTTCAGCGGACGGGAGCTCCTACGAGCAGTACTTC
CDR3: CASSISADGSSYEQYF

size: -
V: TRBV12-2
D: -
J: TRBJ2-3
length: 18
DNA: TGTGCAAGTCGCTCACCTCTTCGCCTAGCGCCCAGCACAGATACGCAGTATTTT
CDR3: CASRSPLRLAPSTDTQYF

size: -
V: TRBV15
D: -
J: TRBJ2-5
length: 15
DNA: TGTGCCACCAGCAGAGATCTAGGCAGGGCGGAGACCCAGTACTTC
CDR3: CATSRDLGRAETQYF

size: -
V: TRBV7-3
D: -
J: TRBJ2-1
length: 13
DNA: TGTGCCAGCAGCTTCGCGTACGGAAATGAGCAGTTCTTC
CDR3: CASSFAYGNEQFF

size: few
V: TRBV7-9
D: -
J: TRBJ1-1
length: 16
DNA: TGTGCCAGCAGCTCCGGGGGACCCAGCTTGAACACTGAAGCTTTCTTT
CDR3: CASSSGGPSLNTEAFF

size: -
V: TRBV12-3/TRBV12-4
D: -
J: TRBJ2-3
length: 15
DNA: TGTGCCAGCAGTTTGGAGGGAGCTCGAACAGATACGCAGTATTTT
CDR3: CASSLEGARTDTQYF

size: few
V: TRBV20-1
D: -
J: TRBJ1-4
length: 17
DNA: TGCAGTGCTAGAGACCCGCTAAAAGTTGCAACTAATGAAAAACTGTTTTTT
CDR3: CSARDPLKVATNEKLFF

size: -
V: TRBV4-1
D: -
J: TRBJ2-1
length: 13
DNA: TGCGCCAGCAGCCAAGAAGGGCTGCGTGAGCAGTTCTTC
CDR3: CASSQEGLREQFF

size: -
V: TRBV7-9
D: -
J: TRBJ2-7
length: 14
DNA: TGTGCCAGCAGCTCCCCCCTTAGCGGCTACGAGCAGTACTTC
CDR3: CASSSPLSGYEQYF

size: few
V: TRBV2
D: -
J: TRBJ2-5
length: 12
DNA: TGTGCCAGCAGTGTCGTCCAAGAGACCCAGTACTTC
CDR3: CASSVVQETQYF

size: many
V: TRBV20-1
D: TRBD1
J: TRBJ2-3
length: 14
DNA: TGCAGTGCCCAGGGACAGCCTAGCACAGATACGCAGTATTTT
CDR3: CSAQGQPSTDTQYF

size: many
V: TRBV5-5
D: TRBD1
J: TRBJ1-5
length: 13
DNA: TGTGCCAGCAGCTTGGAGGGGACAGTCGCCCAGCATTTT
CDR3: CASSLEGTVAQHF

size: few
V: TRBV28
D: TRBD1
J: TRBJ2-7
length: 14
DNA: TGTGCCAGCACCAGGGGGACAGGACCCTACGAGCAGTACTTC
CDR3: CASTRGTGPYEQYF

size: -
V: TRBV12-3/TRBV12-4
D: -
J: TRBJ2-2
length: 12
DNA: TGTGCCAGCAGCCCGTTATCTGGGGAGCTGTTTTTT
CDR3: CASSPLSGELFF

size: many
V: TRBV5-1
D: -
J: TRBJ2-1
length: 13
DNA: TGCGCCAGCAGCTTGGGGCTCAGGAGCCCCCAGTTCTTC
CDR3: CASSLGLRSPQFF

size: few
V: TRBV5-1
D: -
J: TRBJ2-3
length: 15
DNA: TGCGCCAGCAGCTTGCCTCTAGCGTCCACAGATACGCAGTATTTT
CDR3: CASSLPLASTDTQYF

size: few
V: TRBV11-2
D: -
J: TRBJ2-5
length: 12
DNA: TGTGCCAGCAGCCCTCAGGAATCGACCCAGTACTTC
CDR3: CASSPQESTQYF

size: few
V: TRBV5-8
D: TRBD1
J: TRBJ2-2
length: 15
DNA: TGTGCCAGCAGCATCGGGACAGGGGGCACCGGGGAGCTGTTTTTT
CDR3: CASSIGTGGTGELFF

size: many
V: TRBV4-3
D: -
J: TRBJ2-7
length: 15
DNA: TGCGCCAGCAGCCAGACACAAGGGAGTACCTACGAGCAGTACTTC
CDR3: CASSQTQGSTYEQYF

size: few
V: TRBV20-1
D: TRBD2
J: TRBJ2-3
length: 15
DNA: TGCAGTGCCCGCCCTGGAGCGGGGAGCACAGATACGCAGTATTTT
CDR3: CSARPGAGSTDTQYF

size: many
V: TRBV12-3/TRBV12-4
D: -
J: TRBJ2-7
length: 12
DNA: TGTGCCAGCAGTTACGGCATCTACGAGCAGTACTTC
CDR3: CASSYGIYEQYF

size: few
V: TRBV7-2
D: TRBD1
J: TRBJ1-2
length: 14
DNA: TGTGCCAGCAGCCCAGGGGGACAGGTCTATGGCTACACCTTC
CDR3: CASSPGGQVYGYTF

size: many
V: TRBV12-3/TRBV12-4
D: TRBD1
J: TRBJ1-5
length: 15
DNA: TGTGCCAGCAGAGAGACAGGGAGTAGCAATCAGCCCCAGCATTTT
CDR3: CASRETGSSNQPQHF

size: -
V: TRBV14
D: -
J: TRBJ1-5
length: 13
DNA: TGTGCCAGCAGCCGATTCGGGGATCAGCCCCAGCATTTT
CDR3: CASSRFGDQPQHF

size: -
V: TRBV20-1
D: -
J: TRBJ1-4
length: 13
DNA: TGCAGTGCTACCAGGGCTAACAATGAAAAACTGTTTTTT
CDR3: CSATRANNEKLFF

size: -
V: TRBV7-2
D: -
J: TRBJ1-2
length: 13
DNA: TGTGCCAGCAGCCTTGACAACAACTATGGCTACACCTTC
CDR3: CASSLDNNYGYTF

size: -
V: TRBV12-5
D: TRBD2
J: TRBJ2-3
length: 12
DNA: TGTGCTAGTGGTGCGACTAGCGGGAGGCAGTATTTT
CDR3: CASGATSGRQYF

size: few
V: TRBV14
D: -
J: TRBJ2-3
length: 13
DNA: TGTGCCAGCAGCCGGTGGGGGGAAGATACGCAGTATTTT
CDR3: CASSRWGEDTQYF

size: many
V: TRBV6-2/TRBV6-3
D: -
J: TRBJ2-2
length: 14
DNA: TGTGCCAGCAGTGCTACATGGACCCCCGGGGAGCTGTTTTTT
CDR3: CASSATWTPGELFF

size: -
V: TRBV29-1
D: -
J: TRBJ2-3
length: 14
DNA: TGCAGCGTAGGAGGCGGGGACCACACAGATACGCAGTATTTT
CDR3: CSVGGGDHTDTQYF

size: many
V: TRBV4-3
D: -
J: TRBJ1-6
length: 13
DNA: TGCGCCAGCAGCCAAGATGGGAATTCACCCCTCCACTTT
CDR3: CASSQDGNSPLHF

size: -
V: TRBV3-1
D: -
J: TRBJ2-7
length: 19
DNA: TGTGCCAGCAGCCCCCAGGGATCGAGGCATCCGGGACAATCTTACGAGCAGTACTTC
CDR3: CASSPQGSRHPGQSYEQYF

size: -
V: TRBV12-3/TRBV12-4
D: -
J: TRBJ2-5
length: 13
DNA: TGTGCCAGCAGTTTACCACACCAAGAGACCCAGTACTTC
CDR3: CASSLPHQETQYF

size: many
V: TRBV6-6
D: -
J: TRBJ2-1
length: 11
DNA: TGTGCCAGCGGGGATTATACTGAGCAGTTCTTC
CDR3: CASGDYTEQFF

size: few
V: TRBV29-1
D: TRBD1
J: TRBJ2-7
length: 13
DNA: TGCAGCGTTCGTGGGACAGGAGCCTACGAGCAGTACTTC
CDR3: CSVRGTGAYEQYF

size: -
V: TRBV4-3
D: TRBD1
J: TRBJ1-2
length: 16
DNA: TGCGCCAGCAGCTTAAGCGACAGGGCATCTAACTATGGCTACACCTTC
CDR3: CASSLSDRASNYGYTF

size: few
V: TRBV2
D: -
J: TRBJ1-2
length: 11
DNA: TGTGCCAGCAGTGACAGTGGTGGCTACACCTTC
CDR3: CASSDSGGYTF

size: many
V: TRBV11-1
D: TRBD1
J: TRBJ2-2
length: 19
DNA: TGTGCCGTTGAAAGGTTCGACAGGGCCGATGATTGGGCCACCGGGGAGCTGTTTTTT
CDR3: CAVERFDRADDWATGELFF

size: few
V: TRBV18
D: -
J: TRBJ1-1
length: 13
DNA: TGTGCCAGCTCACCAGGCAGCGGCGGGGAAGCTTTCTTT
CDR3: CASSPGSGGEAFF

size: -
V: TRBV7-2
D: -
J: TRBJ2-1
length: 16
DNA: TGTGCCAGCACCCGTCAGGAGCGGAACTCCTACAATGAGCAGTTCTTC
CDR3: CASTRQERNSYNEQFF

size: -
V: TRBV2
D: -
J: TRBJ1-5
length: 15
DNA: TGTGCCAGCAACAGTGGAGGCAGAGGCAATCAGCCCCAGCATTTT
CDR3: CASNSGGRGNQPQHF

size: few
V: TRBV7-6
D: -
J: TRBJ2-3
length: 16
DNA: TGTGCCAGCAGCTTAGCCTTCGGGGCAGGCACAGATACGCAGTATTTT
CDR3: CASSLAFGAGTDTQYF

size: -
V: TRBV5-4
D: TRBD2
J: TRBJ2-3
length: 13
DNA: TGTGCCAGCAGCTTCCGGGAGGTAGATACGCAGTATTTT
CDR3: CASSFREVDTQYF

size: many
V: TRBV6-2/TRBV6-3
D: -
J: TRBJ2-1
length: 11
DNA: TGTGCCAGCAGTCGAGAGCGAGAGCAGTTCTTC
CDR3: CASSREREQFF

size: -
V: TRBV4-2
D: -
J: TRBJ1-1
length: 16
DNA: TGTGCCAGCAGCCAAGGGGTGTCGGGGGCGAGCACTGAAGCTTTCTTT
CDR3: CASSQGVSGASTEAFF

size: many
V: TRBV29-1
D: TRBD2
J: TRBJ2-1
length: 12
DNA: TGCAGCGTATCGACTAGCGGGCATGAGCAGTTCTTC
CDR3: CSVSTSGHEQFF

size: -
V: TRBV7-9
D: -
J: TRBJ2-7
length: 14
DNA: TGTGCCAGCTCTCGCTGGGACATAGACTACGAGCAGTACTTC
CDR3: CASSRWDIDYEQYF

size: many
V: TRBV12-3/TRBV12-4
D: TRBD2
J: TRBJ2-7
length: 13
DNA: TGTGCCAGCAGCATCGGACTAGCGCGAGAGCAGTACTTC
CDR3: CASSIGLAREQYF

size: few
V: TRBV12-3/TRBV12-4
D: -
J: TRBJ2-2
length: 15
DNA: TGTGCCAGCAGTTTTGGGGTAGGGAACACCGGGGAGCTGTTTTTT
CDR3: CASSFGVGNTGELFF

size: few
V: TRBV12-3/TRBV12-4
D: -
J: TRBJ1-5
length: 13
DNA: TGTGCCAGCAGTGAGGTCGGGGGACACCCCCAGCATTTT
CDR3: CASSEVGGHPQHF

size: many
V: TRBV12-3/TRBV12-4
D: TRBD1
J: TRBJ2-7
length: 16
DNA: TGTGCCAGCAGTTTACAAGGGACAGGGATTTCCTACGAGCAGTACTTC
CDR3: CASSLQGTGISYEQYF

size: -
V: TRBV7-2
D: TRBD2
J: TRBJ2-1
length: 16
DNA: TGTGCCAGCAGCTTAGATAGCGGGGGGGCCCACAATGAGCAGTTCTTC
CDR3: CASSLDSGGAHNEQFF

size: -
V: TRBV9
D: -
J: TRBJ1-5
length: 15
DNA: TGTGCCAGCAGCCCCAGCTTGGGGGACAATCAGCCCCAGCATTTT
CDR3: CASSPSLGDNQPQHF

size: few
V: TRBV6-2/TRBV6-3
D: -
J: TRBJ2-7
length: 15
DNA: TGTGCCAGCAGTTACCGGCTCACAACAGACTACGAGCAGTACTTC
CDR3: CASSYRLTTDYEQYF

size: -
V: TRBV7-2
D: -
J: TRBJ2-7
length: 16
DNA: TGTGCCAGCAGCTGGGTTGGGGGCGTAGAGTACGACGAGCAGTACTTC
CDR3: CASSWVGGVEYDEQYF

size: once
V: TRBV4-2
D: -
J: TRBJ2-7
length: 15
DNA: TGTGCCAGCAGCCCGAGGGTGAACGAGCGCGACGAGCAGTACTTC
CDR3: CASSPRVNERDEQYF

size: -
V: TRBV20-1
D: -
J: TRBJ1-1
length: 12
DNA: TGCAGTGCTAGAGCGTCGCAAGTTGAAGCTTTCTTT
CDR3: CSARASQVEAFF

size: -
V: TRBV18
D: TRBD1
J: TRBJ1-2
length: 14
DNA: TGTGCCAGCTCCCCCACTGACAGGGGTGGCGGCTACACCTTC
CDR3: CASSPTDRGGGYTF

size: -
V: TRBV12-3/TRBV12-4
D: TRBD2
J: TRBJ2-3
length: 17
DNA: TGTGCCAGCAGTTTAGGGGGGCTAGCGGGAGCGACAGATACGCAGTATTTT
CDR3: CASSLGGLAGATDTQYF